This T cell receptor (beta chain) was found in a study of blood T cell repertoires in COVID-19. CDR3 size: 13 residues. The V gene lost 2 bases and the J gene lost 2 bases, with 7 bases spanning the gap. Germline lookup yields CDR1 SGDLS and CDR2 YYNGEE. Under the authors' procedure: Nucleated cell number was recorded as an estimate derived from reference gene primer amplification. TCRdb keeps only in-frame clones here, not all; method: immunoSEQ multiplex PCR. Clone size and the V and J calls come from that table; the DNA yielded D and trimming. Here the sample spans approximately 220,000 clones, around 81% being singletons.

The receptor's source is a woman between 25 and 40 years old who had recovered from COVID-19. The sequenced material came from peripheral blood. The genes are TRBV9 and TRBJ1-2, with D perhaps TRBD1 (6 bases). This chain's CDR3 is CASSVTGNYGYTF. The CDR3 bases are TGTGCCAGCAGCGTGACAGGAAACTATGGCTACACCTTC.